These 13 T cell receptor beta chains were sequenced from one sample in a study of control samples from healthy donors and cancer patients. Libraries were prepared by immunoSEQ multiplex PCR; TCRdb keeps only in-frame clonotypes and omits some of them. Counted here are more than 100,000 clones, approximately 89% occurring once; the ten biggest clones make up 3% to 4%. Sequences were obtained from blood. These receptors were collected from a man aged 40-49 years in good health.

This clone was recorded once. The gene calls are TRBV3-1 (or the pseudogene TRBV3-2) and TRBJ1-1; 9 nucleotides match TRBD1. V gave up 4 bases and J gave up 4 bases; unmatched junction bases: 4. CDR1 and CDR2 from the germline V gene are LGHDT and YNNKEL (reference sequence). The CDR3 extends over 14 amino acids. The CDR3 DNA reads TGTGCCAGCAGCCGTGGGACAGGGCTCACTGAAGCTTTCTTT. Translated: CASSRGTGLTEAFF.

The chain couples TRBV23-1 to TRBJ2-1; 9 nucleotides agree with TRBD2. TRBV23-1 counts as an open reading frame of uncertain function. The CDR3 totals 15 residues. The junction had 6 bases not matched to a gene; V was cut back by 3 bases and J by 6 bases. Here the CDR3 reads CASSQDSGGINEQFF. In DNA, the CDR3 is TGCGCCAGCAGTCAGGATAGCGGGGGAATCAATGAGCAGTTCTTC.

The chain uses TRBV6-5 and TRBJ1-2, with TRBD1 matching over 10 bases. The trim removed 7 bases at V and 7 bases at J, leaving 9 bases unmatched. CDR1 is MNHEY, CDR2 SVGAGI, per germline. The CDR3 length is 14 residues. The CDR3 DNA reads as TGTGCCAGCAAGAGACAGGGGGCATTGGGTGGCTACACCTTC. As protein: CASKRQGALGGYTF.

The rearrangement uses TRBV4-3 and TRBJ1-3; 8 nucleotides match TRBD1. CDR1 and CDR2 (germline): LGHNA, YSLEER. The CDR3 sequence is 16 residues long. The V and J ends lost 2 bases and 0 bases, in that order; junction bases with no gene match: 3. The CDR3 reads CASSQNTGGSGNTIYF. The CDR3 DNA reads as TGCGCCAGCAGCCAAAACACAGGGGGCTCTGGAAACACCATATATTTT.

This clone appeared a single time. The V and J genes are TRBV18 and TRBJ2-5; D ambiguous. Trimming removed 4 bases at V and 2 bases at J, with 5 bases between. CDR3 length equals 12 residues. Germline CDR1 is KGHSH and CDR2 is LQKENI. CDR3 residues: CASSLAQETQYF. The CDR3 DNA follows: TGTGCCAGCTCACTCGCGCAAGAGACCCAGTACTTC. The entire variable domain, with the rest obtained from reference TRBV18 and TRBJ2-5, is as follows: NAGVMQNPRHLVRRRGQEARLRCSPMKGHSHVYWYRQLPEEGLKFMVYLQKENIIDESGMPKERFSAEFPKEGPSILRIQQVVRGDSAAYFCASSLAQETQYFGPGTRLLVL.

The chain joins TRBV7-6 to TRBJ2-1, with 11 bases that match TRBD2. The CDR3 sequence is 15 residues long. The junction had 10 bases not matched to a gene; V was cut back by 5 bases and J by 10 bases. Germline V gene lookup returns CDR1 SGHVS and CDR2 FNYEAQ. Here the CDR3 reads CASSTGISGGVEQFF. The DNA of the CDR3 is TGTGCCAGCAGCACAGGGATTAGCGGGGGGGTAGAGCAGTTCTTC.

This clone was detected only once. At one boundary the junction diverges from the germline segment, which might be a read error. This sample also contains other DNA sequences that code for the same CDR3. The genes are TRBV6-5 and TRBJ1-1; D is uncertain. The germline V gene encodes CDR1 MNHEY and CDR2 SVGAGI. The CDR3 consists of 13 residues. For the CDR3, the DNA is TGCGCCAGCAGTTACTTAGCTAACACTGAAGCTTTCTTT. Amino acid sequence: CASSYLANTEAFF.

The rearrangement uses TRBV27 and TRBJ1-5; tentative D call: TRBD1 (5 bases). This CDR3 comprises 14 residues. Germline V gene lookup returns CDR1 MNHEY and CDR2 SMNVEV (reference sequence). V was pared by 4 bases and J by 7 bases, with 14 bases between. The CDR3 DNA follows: TGTGCCAGCAGTTCCCCGGAGGCAGGGCAGCCCCAGCATTTT. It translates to CASSSPEAGQPQHF.

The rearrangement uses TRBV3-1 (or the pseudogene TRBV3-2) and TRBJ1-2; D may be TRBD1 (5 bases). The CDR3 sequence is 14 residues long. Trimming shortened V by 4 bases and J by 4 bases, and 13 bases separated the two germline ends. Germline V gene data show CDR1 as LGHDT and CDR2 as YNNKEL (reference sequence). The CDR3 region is CASSRSGAVYGYTF. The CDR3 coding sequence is TGTGCCAGCAGCCGCAGTGGGGCCGTCTATGGCTACACCTTC.

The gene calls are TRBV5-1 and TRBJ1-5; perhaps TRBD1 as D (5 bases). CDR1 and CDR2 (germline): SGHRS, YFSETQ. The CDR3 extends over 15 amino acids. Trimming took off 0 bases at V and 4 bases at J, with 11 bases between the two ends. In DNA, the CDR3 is TGCGCCAGCAGCTTGGACGGGGGACCTAATCAGCCCCAGCATTTT. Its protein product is CASSLDGGPNQPQHF.

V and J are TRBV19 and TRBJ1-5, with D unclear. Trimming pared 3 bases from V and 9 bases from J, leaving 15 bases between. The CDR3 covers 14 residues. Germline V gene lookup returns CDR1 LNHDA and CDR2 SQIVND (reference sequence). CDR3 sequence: CASSIQAASWPQHF. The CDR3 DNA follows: TGTGCCAGTAGTATCCAGGCCGCCTCATGGCCCCAGCATTTT. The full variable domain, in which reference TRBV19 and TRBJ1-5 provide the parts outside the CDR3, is DGGITQSPKYLFRKEGQNVTLSCEQNLNHDAMYWYRQDPGQGLRLIYYSQIVNDFQKGDIAEGYSVSREKKESFPLTVTSAQKNPTAFYLCASSIQAASWPQHFGDGTRLSIL.

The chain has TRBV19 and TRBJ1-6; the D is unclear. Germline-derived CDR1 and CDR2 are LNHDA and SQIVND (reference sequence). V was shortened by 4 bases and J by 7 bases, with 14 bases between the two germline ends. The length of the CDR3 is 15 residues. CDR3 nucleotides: TGTGCCAGTAGTAACGAGGAAGGTTCGAATTCACCCCTCCACTTT. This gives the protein CASSNEEGSNSPLHF.

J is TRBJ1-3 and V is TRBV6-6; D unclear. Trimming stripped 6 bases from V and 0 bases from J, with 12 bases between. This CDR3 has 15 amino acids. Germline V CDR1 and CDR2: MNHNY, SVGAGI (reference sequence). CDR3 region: CASSSAAVSGNTIYF. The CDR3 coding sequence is TGTGCCAGCAGCTCTGCTGCGGTCTCTGGAAACACCATATATTTT.